The 7 T cell receptor beta chains below come from one sample, sequenced in a study of blood T cell repertoires in COVID-19 (dated by TCRdb to 2020 to 2022). Library preparation was by the immunoSEQ multiplex PCR assay. In its TCRdb copy, this immuneACCESS table keeps in-frame sequences only and misses some clones. Where compared with another copy, unresolved V genes explain less than half of these, and the others have no known cause. This sample lists about 300,000 clones; around 92% were detected once. Roughly 2.9% of the sample comes from the top ten. Sequenced material: PBMCs or T cells enriched from blood (not recorded which). Every receptor here comes from a woman in her fifties or sixties who had been exposed to COVID-19.

This chain links TRBV2 with TRBJ2-5; D may be TRBD1 (6 bases). This CDR3 region has 14 residues. Germline lookup yields CDR1 SNHLY and CDR2 FYNNEI. The ends were cut back, 6 bases at V and 1 base at J, with 12 bases in the middle. The CDR3 DNA reads as TGTGCCAGCAGCGGGGACACCCTCCAAGAGACCCAGTACTTC. Translating gives CASSGDTLQETQYF.

The J gene is TRBJ1-5, the V gene TRBV19, with unresolved D. Trimming cost V 4 bases and J 0 bases, with 10 bases left between them. From germline, CDR1 is LNHDA and CDR2 SQIVND (reference sequence). There are 15 residues in the CDR3. CDR3 amino acids: CASSKTFYSNQPQHF. The DNA for the CDR3 is TGTGCCAGTAGTAAGACATTCTATAGCAATCAGCCCCAGCATTTT. The variable domain in full, completed from reference TRBV19 and TRBJ1-5, reads DGGITQSPKYLFRKEGQNVTLSCEQNLNHDAMYWYRQDPGQGLRLIYYSQIVNDFQKGDIAEGYSVSREKKESFPLTVTSAQKNPTAFYLCASSKTFYSNQPQHFGDGTRLSIL.

This clone was counted a few times. The sample contains more than one DNA sequence encoding this CDR3. The chain uses TRBV18 and TRBJ2-5; TRBD1 agrees at 9 bases. CDR3 length: 14 amino acids. Germline V gene lookup returns CDR1 KGHSH and CDR2 LQKENI. V trimming: 3 bases; J trimming: 1 base; junction bases outside the gene matches: 0. The CDR3: CASSPTGGQETQYF. The CDR3 DNA is TGTGCCAGCTCACCGACAGGGGGCCAAGAGACCCAGTACTTC. Drawing the rest from reference TRBV18 and TRBJ2-5, the complete variable domain is NAGVMQNPRHLVRRRGQEARLRCSPMKGHSHVYWYRQLPEEGLKFMVYLQKENIIDESGMPKERFSAEFPKEGPSILRIQQVVRGDSAAYFCASSPTGGQETQYFGPGTRLLVL.

The V call is TRBV5-1, the J call TRBJ2-3; the match to TRBD2 covers 8 bases. The CDR3 has 13 residues. The junction had 0 bases not matched to a gene; V was cut back by 2 bases and J by 4 bases. Germline V gene data show CDR1 as SGHRS and CDR2 as YFSETQ. In DNA form, the CDR3 reads TGCGCCAGCAGCTTTAGCGGGGCAGATACGCAGTATTTT. Translated, it gives CASSFSGADTQYF.

This clone was detected only once. This sequence joins TRBV19 and TRBJ2-7; 10 bases line up with TRBD1. The V and J ends lost 11 bases and 3 bases, in that order; junction bases with no gene match: 7. CDR3 size: 13 residues. Germline lookup yields CDR1 LNHDA and CDR2 SQIVND (reference sequence). CDR3 bases: TGTGCCCCGAGGACAGGGGGACACTACGAGCAGTACTTC. Translating it yields CAPRTGGHYEQYF.

The rearrangement joins TRBV19 to TRBJ1-2, with 8 nucleotides matching TRBD1. Germline CDR1 reads LNHDA; CDR2 reads SQIVND (reference sequence). The junction had 9 bases not matched to a gene; V was cut back by 4 bases and J by 2 bases. The CDR3 consists of 16 residues. The CDR3 here is CASSTRTGYENYGYTF. The CDR3 bases are TGTGCCAGTAGTACTAGGACAGGGTACGAGAACTATGGCTACACCTTC. Filled out from reference TRBV19 and TRBJ1-2, the complete variable domain reads DGGITQSPKYLFRKEGQNVTLSCEQNLNHDAMYWYRQDPGQGLRLIYYSQIVNDFQKGDIAEGYSVSREKKESFPLTVTSAQKNPTAFYLCASSTRTGYENYGYTFGSGTRLTVV.

Note on this clone: This CDR3 is also generated by other DNA sequences in the sample. V usage is TRBV4-1 and J usage is TRBJ2-7; 8 bases match TRBD1. V was clipped by 3 bases and J by 3 bases; unmatched bases: 4. Germline-derived CDR1 and CDR2 are MGHRA and YSYEKL. The CDR3 runs 14 residues. The CDR3 coding sequence is TGCGCCAGCAGCCAGAGGACAGGGAGCTACGAGCAGTACTTC. Residues: CASSQRTGSYEQYF.